The following is a TCR beta chain sequence with its context. The same CDR3 also results from other DNA sequences found in this sample. The data derive from a study of shared clonotypes between healthy human individuals. The overall study: CD4 naive cells filled three plates per donor, CD4 memory three, CD8 naive two and CD8 memory one.

There are 12 residues in the CDR3. Germline V gives CDR1 SGHNT, CDR2 YYREEE (reference sequence). V gave up 0 bases and J gave up 8 bases, with 8 bases separating them. This table comes from immunoSEQ multiplex PCR, and its TCRdb copy is limited to in-frame clones, with some not included. This sample has millions of clones, with 85% to 95% found just once. V is TRBV5-4 and J is TRBJ1-2; the D is unclear. This receptor was identified in a man in his late teens or twenties in good health. The sample was naive CD4+ T cells sorted from blood. Subset indicated: CD45RA+ positively selected. DNA for the CDR3: TGTGCCAGCAGCTTGGACGTCTACGGCTACACCTTC. It encodes CASSLDVYGYTF.